Shown below are 19 T cell receptor beta chains from a single sample sequenced in a study of Graves' ophthalmopathy and Graves' hyperthyroidism. Scientists amplified the TCR beta CDR3 regions from RNA transcripts. HTBI-primed first-round RT-PCR preceded second-round multiplex PCR. MiXCR was run by TCRdb on the multiplex PCR reads, yielding one entry per CDR3 protein. The sample lists a few hundred thousand distinct CDR3 sequences, around a fifth occurring once. Sequencing input: peripheral blood. These receptors originate from a woman aged 50 to 65 with Graves' ophthalmopathy.

The table lists this clonotype with many counts. The chain uses TRBV5-1 and TRBJ2-6; the D is unclear. Germline V gene sequence: CDR1 SGHRS, CDR2 YFSETQ. The CDR3 is 16 amino acids. Trimming took 9 bases from V and 0 from J, leaving 16 bases between them. The CDR3 region is CANNTHRSSGANVLTF. The CDR3, as DNA: TGCGCCAACAACACTCATAGGTCCTCTGGGGCCAACGTCCTGACTTTC.

This clonotype was counted between two and nine times. This chain joins TRBV3-1 and TRBJ2-5; D is unclear. The ends were cut back, 4 bases at V and 5 bases at J, with 14 bases in the middle. Germline values: CDR1 LGHDT, CDR2 YNNKEL (reference sequence). CDR3 size: 14 residues. The CDR3 sequence: CASSRSGHGETQYF. The CDR3 DNA reads as TGTGCCAGCAGCCGCTCCGGCCATGGGGAGACCCAGTACTTC.

This clonotype was counted many times. This chain connects TRBV6-5 to TRBJ2-2; D is possibly TRBD1 or TRBD2 (5 bases each). Germline V gives CDR1 MNHEY, CDR2 SVGAGI. Trimming stripped 5 bases from V and 7 bases from J, with 17 bases between. There are 15 residues in the CDR3. The CDR3 bases are TGTGCCAGCAGTCGGGACCTCCGTGGGGGCGGGGAGCTGTTTTTT. It translates to CASSRDLRGGGELFF.

This clonotype was counted ten times or more. The chain is built from TRBV5-1 and TRBJ2-5; 8 positions agree with TRBD2. The V gene's germline CDR1 is SGHRS and CDR2 YFSETQ. This CDR3 has 15 residues. Germline trimming cut 5 bases from V and 4 bases from J; bases unmatched to any gene: 10. The CDR3 bases are TGCGCCAGCAGTCGAACGGGAGGGTTTGGAGAGACCCAGTACTTC. Its translation is CASSRTGGFGETQYF.

This clonotype was counted once. This sequence joins TRBV28 and TRBJ2-4, with TRBD1 matching 12 bases. Germline values: CDR1 MDHEN, CDR2 SYDVKM. The CDR3 extends over 15 amino acids. J was trimmed by 5 bases and V by 5 bases; bases with no gene match: 4. The CDR3, as DNA: TGTGCCAGCAGTAAACGGGACAGGGGGCAAAACATTCAGTACTTC. Translated, it gives CASSKRDRGQNIQYF.

This clonotype was seen repeatedly, ten times or more. The chain couples TRBV12-3 or TRBV12-4 to TRBJ1-1; TRBD1 might be the D (5 bases). This CDR3 has 13 amino acids. Deletions cut 2 bases from V and 6 bases from J, with 10 bases between. CDR3 protein: CASSLRQGAEAFF. For the CDR3, the DNA is TGTGCCAGCAGTTTAAGGCAGGGAGCTGAAGCTTTCTTT.

This clonotype appeared a few times. This sequence joins TRBV19 and TRBJ2-7, with D perhaps TRBD1 or TRBD2 (5 bases each). CDR1 and CDR2 (germline): LNHDA, SQIVND (reference sequence). The ends were cut back, 6 bases at V and 2 bases at J, with 26 bases in the middle. The length of the CDR3 is 18 residues. In DNA form, the CDR3 reads TGTGCCAGTAGCGAATACCTATCGCGAGGGGCGGACCCCTACGAGCAGTACTTC. Its protein is CASSEYLSRGADPYEQYF.

There are many counts of this clonotype. The chain links TRBV24-1 to TRBJ2-7, with 11 nucleotides matching TRBD2. CDR1 KGHDR and CDR2 SFDVKD come from the germline V gene. The CDR3 is made up of 13 amino acids. J lost 5 bases, V lost 9 bases, and 5 bases had no gene match. This CDR3 reads CATLAGGPNEQYF. CDR3 sequence (DNA): TGTGCCACCTTAGCGGGAGGGCCCAACGAGCAGTACTTC.

This clonotype is a singleton in its sample. This may stem from a read error, because a much larger clone lies one nucleotide away. This chain uses TRBV28 with TRBJ1-6; the match to TRBD1 covers 8 bases. Trimming took 7 bases from V and 14 from J; bases not matched to a gene: 13. This CDR3 has 14 amino acids. Germline CDR1 and CDR2: MDHEN and SYDVKM. This CDR3 is CASKQDRGSGSLHF. In DNA form, the CDR3 reads TGTGCCAGCAAACAAGACAGGGGCTCGGGGTCCCTCCACTTT.

This clonotype was seen at least ten times. This chain connects TRBV20-1 to TRBJ1-3; unclear D gene. Germline CDR1 DFQATT, CDR2 SNEGSKA (reference sequence). The CDR3 spans 14 residues. Trimming removed 1 base from V and 0 bases from J, with 7 bases in between. The CDR3 is CSARGRDSGNTIYF. CDR3 nucleotides: TGCAGTGCTAGAGGGAGGGACTCTGGAAACACCATATATTTT.

This clonotype came up many times. The V gene is TRBV28, the J gene TRBJ1-5; TRBD1 is a possible D gene (5 bases). The CDR3 is 15 residues long. Trimming stripped 5 bases from V and 4 bases from J, with 15 bases between. Germline assignment: CDR1 MDHEN and CDR2 SYDVKM. CDR3: CASSTQGGRNQPQHF. The DNA for the CDR3 is TGTGCCAGCAGTACCCAGGGTGGTAGAAATCAGCCCCAGCATTTT.

This clonotype was seen many times. This chain's CDR3 is CSVGDPGTQYF. The DNA for the CDR3 is TGCAGCGTTGGAGACCCCGGGACCCAGTACTTC. The chain employs TRBV29-1 and TRBJ2-5; D remains unclear. This CDR3 has 11 residues. Trimming cost V 4 bases and J 7 bases, with 10 bases left between them. Germline CDR1 SQVTM, CDR2 ANQGSEA.

The rearrangement uses TRBV19 and TRBJ2-5; D call uncertain. The length of the CDR3 is 16 residues. V was clipped by 5 bases and J by 5 bases, with 21 bases between them. Germline V lookup: CDR1 LNHDA, CDR2 SQIVND (reference sequence). The CDR3 spells CASSPTAAWNRETQYF. The DNA of the CDR3 is TGTGCCAGTAGTCCAACGGCGGCTTGGAATCGGGAGACCCAGTACTTC.

This clonotype occurred many times. The J gene is TRBJ2-2, the V gene TRBV7-8; TRBD2 matches 12 bases. The CDR3 has 16 amino acids. The V segment lost 5 bases and the J segment 0 bases; nucleotides outside the gene matches: 1. CDR1 is SGHVS and CDR2 is FQNEAQ in the germline V gene. Here the CDR3 DNA reads TGTGCCAGCAGCCGGACTAGCGGGACGAACACCGGGGAGCTGTTTTTT. This sequence encodes CASSRTSGTNTGELFF.

Many counts were recorded for this clonotype. The chain joins TRBV5-1 to TRBJ2-7; 9 nucleotides line up with TRBD1. Germline CDR1 and CDR2: SGHRS and YFSETQ. Trimming at V came to 4 bases and at J to 5 bases, leaving 4 bases not matched to a gene. CDR3 length: 13 amino acids. The CDR3 sequence is CASSITGGNEQYF. The CDR3 bases are TGCGCCAGCAGCATTACAGGGGGCAACGAGCAGTACTTC.

This rearrangement joins TRBV13 to TRBJ2-2; a possible D gene is TRBD2 (5 bases). With 3 bases removed from V and 4 bases from J, the gap between germline ends came to 12 bases. The germline V gene has CDR1 PRHDT and CDR2 FYEKMQ (reference sequence). The length of the CDR3 is 15 residues. CDR3 DNA sequence: TGTGCCAGCAGCTTTGACACCGCGGGCACCGGGGAGCTGTTTTTT. It translates to CASSFDTAGTGELFF.

The chain joins TRBV27 to TRBJ1-1; no reliable D call. The CDR3 totals 13 residues. Germline CDR1 and CDR2: MNHEY and SMNVEV (reference sequence). V shed 6 bases and J shed 6 bases, with 14 bases lying between them. The CDR3 DNA reads TGTGCCAGCAGCAGGATCGGTAGCTCTGAAGCTTTCTTT. This gives the protein CASSRIGSSEAFF.

The CDR3 region is CASSTSMNTEAFF. In DNA, the CDR3 is TGTGCCAGCAGTACAAGTATGAACACTGAAGCTTTCTTT. The J gene is TRBJ1-1, the V gene TRBV6-1, with D unresolved. This CDR3 is 13 amino acids long. Trimming removed 5 bases at V and 0 bases at J, with 7 bases between. Germline V gene data show CDR1 as MNHNS and CDR2 as SASEGT.

This clonotype was observed many times. The V and J genes are TRBV7-2 and TRBJ2-7; the match to TRBD2 covers 14 bases. Per germline, CDR1 SGHTA and CDR2 FQGNSA. The CDR3 is made up of 16 amino acids. J was trimmed by 8 bases and V by 1 base; bases with no gene match: 7. CDR3 region: CASSLGATSGRAQQYF. CDR3 coding DNA: TGTGCCAGCAGCTTAGGGGCGACTAGCGGGAGGGCCCAGCAGTACTTC. Drawing the rest from reference TRBV7-2 and TRBJ2-7, the complete variable domain is GAGVSQSPSNKVTEKGKDVELRCDPISGHTALYWYRQSLGQGLEFLIYFQGNSAPDKSGLPSDRFSAERTGGSVSTLTIQRTQQEDSAVYLCASSLGATSGRAQQYFGPGTRLTVT.